This TCR beta chain was recorded in a study of blood T cell repertoires in COVID-19. TCRdb's copy holds only in-frame clones and misses some; the assay was immunoSEQ multiplex PCR. The table lists under 150,000 clones, less than 80% of them singletons. CDR3 length: 16 amino acids. Germline CDR1 and CDR2: SGHDT and YYEEEE. V gave up 4 bases and J gave up 2 bases, with 19 bases separating them. V and J are TRBV5-6 and TRBJ2-7; D call uncertain. The source material was peripheral blood. This TCR came from an elderly woman with active or convalescent COVID-19. CDR3 protein: CASSPRSLASAYEQYF. The CDR3 region has the DNA TGTGCCAGCAGCCCCCGGTCGTTAGCATCAGCCTACGAGCAGTACTTC.